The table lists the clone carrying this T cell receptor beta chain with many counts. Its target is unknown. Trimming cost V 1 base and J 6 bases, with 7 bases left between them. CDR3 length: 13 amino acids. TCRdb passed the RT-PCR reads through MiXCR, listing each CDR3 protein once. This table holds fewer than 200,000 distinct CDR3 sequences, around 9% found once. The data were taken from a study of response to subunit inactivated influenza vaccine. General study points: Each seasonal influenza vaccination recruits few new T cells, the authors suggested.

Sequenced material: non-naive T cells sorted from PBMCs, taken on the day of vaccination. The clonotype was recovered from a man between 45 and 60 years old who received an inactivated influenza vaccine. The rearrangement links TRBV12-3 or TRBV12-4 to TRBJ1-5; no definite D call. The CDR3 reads CASSLGGFQPQHF. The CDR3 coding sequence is TGTGCCAGCAGTTTAGGCGGGTTTCAGCCCCAGCATTTT.